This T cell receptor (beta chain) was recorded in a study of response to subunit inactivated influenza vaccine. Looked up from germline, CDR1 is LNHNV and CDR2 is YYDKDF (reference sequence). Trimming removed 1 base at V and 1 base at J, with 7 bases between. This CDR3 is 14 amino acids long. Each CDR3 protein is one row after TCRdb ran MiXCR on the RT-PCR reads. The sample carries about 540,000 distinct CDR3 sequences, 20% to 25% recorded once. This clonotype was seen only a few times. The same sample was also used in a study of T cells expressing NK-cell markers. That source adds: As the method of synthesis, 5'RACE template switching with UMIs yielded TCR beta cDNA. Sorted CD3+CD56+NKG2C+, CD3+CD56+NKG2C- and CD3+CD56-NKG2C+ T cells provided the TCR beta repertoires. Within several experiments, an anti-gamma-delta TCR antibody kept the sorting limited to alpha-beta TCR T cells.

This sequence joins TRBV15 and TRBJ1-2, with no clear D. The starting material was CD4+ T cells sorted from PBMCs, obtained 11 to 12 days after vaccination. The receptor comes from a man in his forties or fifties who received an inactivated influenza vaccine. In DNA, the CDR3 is TGTGCCACCAGCAGAGGCGGCTTTAACTATGGCTACACCTTC. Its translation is CATSRGGFNYGYTF. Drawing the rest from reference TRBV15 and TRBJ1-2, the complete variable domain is DAMVIQNPRYQVTQFGKPVTLSCSQTLNHNVMYWYQQKSSQAPKLLFHYYDKDFNNEADTPDNFQSRRPNTSFCFLDIRSPGLGDTAMYLCATSRGGFNYGYTFGSGTRLTVV.